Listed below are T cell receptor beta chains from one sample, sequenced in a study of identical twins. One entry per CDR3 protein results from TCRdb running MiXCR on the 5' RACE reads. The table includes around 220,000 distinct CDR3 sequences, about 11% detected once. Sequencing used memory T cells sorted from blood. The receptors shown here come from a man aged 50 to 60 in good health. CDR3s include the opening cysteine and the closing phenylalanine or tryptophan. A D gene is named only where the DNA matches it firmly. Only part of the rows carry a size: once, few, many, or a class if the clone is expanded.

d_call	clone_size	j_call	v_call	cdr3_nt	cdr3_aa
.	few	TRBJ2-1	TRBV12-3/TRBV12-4	TGTGCCAGCAGTTTTAACAGGGTTGGCTACAATGAGCAGTTCTTC	CASSFNRVGYNEQFF
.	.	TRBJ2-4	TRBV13	TGTGCCAGCAGCCCCGCCGCCTGGAGAGCGGGCGACAAAAACATTCAGTACTTC	CASSPAAWRAGDKNIQYF
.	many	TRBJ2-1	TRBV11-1	TGTGCCAGCAGCTTATTATTAATCTTGGGGAAATCTTCCAATGAGCAGTTCTTC	CASSLLLILGKSSNEQFF
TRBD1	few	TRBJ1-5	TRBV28	TGTGCCAGCAGCATAACAACGACAGGGCGCAATCAGCCCCAGCATTTT	CASSITTTGRNQPQHF
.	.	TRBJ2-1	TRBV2	TGTGCCAGCACCGGATCCCAGGGCAATGAGCAGTTCTTC	CASTGSQGNEQFF
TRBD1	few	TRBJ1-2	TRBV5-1	TGCGCCAGCAGCTGGGGACAGGGGGCCTGGGGGAACTATGGCTACACCTTC	CASSWGQGAWGNYGYTF
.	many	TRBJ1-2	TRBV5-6	TGTGCCAGCAGCAGGGGATCGAACTATGGCTACACCTTC	CASSRGSNYGYTF
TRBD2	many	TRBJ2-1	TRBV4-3	TGCGCCAGCAGCCGCGGGACTAGCGGAGATTACAATGAGCAGTTCTTC	CASSRGTSGDYNEQFF
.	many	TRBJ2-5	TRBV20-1	TGCAGTGCTAGAGGCCCATGGAGCCAAGAGACCCAGTACTTC	CSARGPWSQETQYF
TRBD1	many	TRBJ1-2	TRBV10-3	TGTGCCATCAGGACAACAGGGGGCGAAAACTATGGCTACACCTTC	CAIRTTGGENYGYTF
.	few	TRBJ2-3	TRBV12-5	TGTGCTAGTGGCCCAACCGAGGGTTCGGGAGATACGCAGTATTTT	CASGPTEGSGDTQYF
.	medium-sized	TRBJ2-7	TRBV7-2	TGTGCCAGCAGCTTAACAGGGACCCAAGATCAGTACTTC	CASSLTGTQDQYF
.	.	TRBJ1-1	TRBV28	TGTGCCAGCAGTTTAAACGACGGCGGGGTAGGACGAGCTTTCTTT	CASSLNDGGVGRAFF
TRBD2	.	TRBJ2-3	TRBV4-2	TGTGCCAGCAGCCAAGTAAGCTTGCGGGAGAACACAGATACGCAGTATTTT	CASSQVSLRENTDTQYF
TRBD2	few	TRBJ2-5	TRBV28	TGTGCCAGCAGTTACGCGGGGGGAGAGACCCAGTACTTC	CASSYAGGETQYF
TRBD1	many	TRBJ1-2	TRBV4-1	TGCGCCAGCAGCCAACCACCGGGACAGGGAAACTATGGCTACACCTTC	CASSQPPGQGNYGYTF
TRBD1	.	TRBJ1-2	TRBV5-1	TGCGCCAGCAGCCAAGATACAGGGGTTAGCGGCTACACCTTC	CASSQDTGVSGYTF
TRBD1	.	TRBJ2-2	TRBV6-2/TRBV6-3	TGTGCCAGCAGGCCCGGGACAGGGTGGCCCGGGGAGCTGTTTTTT	CASRPGTGWPGELFF
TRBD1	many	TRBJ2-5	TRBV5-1	TGCGCCAGCGGGTCGGGACAGGGGCTCCAAGAGACCCAGTACTTC	CASGSGQGLQETQYF
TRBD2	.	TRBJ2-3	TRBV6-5	TGTGCCAGCAGTTATGGGAGGGGCCGCACAGATACGCAGTATTTT	CASSYGRGRTDTQYF
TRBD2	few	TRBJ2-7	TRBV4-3	TGCGCCAGCAGCCAGGCTAGCGGGGAAAGACACTTC	CASSQASGERHF
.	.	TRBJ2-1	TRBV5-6	TGTGCCAGCAGCTTATCAGAAATCAGGAGGTACAGTGAGCAGTTCTTC	CASSLSEIRRYSEQFF
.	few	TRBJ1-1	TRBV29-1	TGCAGCGTTGTAGCAGGGCTGACTGAAGCTTTCTTT	CSVVAGLTEAFF
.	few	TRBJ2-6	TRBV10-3	TGTGCCATCAGTGAGTTGAGGAAGGGGCCCGCGGGCGGGGCCAACGTCCTGACTTTC	CAISELRKGPAGGANVLTF
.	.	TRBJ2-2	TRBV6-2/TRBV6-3	TGTGCCAGCAGTATAGCGCTAGACACCGGGGAGCTGTTTTTT	CASSIALDTGELFF
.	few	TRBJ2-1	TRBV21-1	TGTGCCAGCAACTACGCCGGGACAGGGGCCGAAAAGACCTGGGAGCAGTTCTTC	CASNYAGTGAEKTWEQFF
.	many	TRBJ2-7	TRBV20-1	TGCAGTGCTAGTAGGTCGGCGGAGAATTACGAGCAGTACTTC	CSASRSAENYEQYF
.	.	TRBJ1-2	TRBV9	TGTGCCAGCAGCGCACAACGGGACTTTCCTAACTATGGCTACACCTTC	CASSAQRDFPNYGYTF
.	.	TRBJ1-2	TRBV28	TGTGCCAGCAGTTCAATGCACTATACCTTC	CASSSMHYTF
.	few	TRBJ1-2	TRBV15	TGTGCCACCAGCAGCGGCCTCTCAGCGGGGTTTGGTGGCTACACCTTC	CATSSGLSAGFGGYTF
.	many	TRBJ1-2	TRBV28	TGTGCCAGCAGTGGCACGCTCTATGGCTACACCTTC	CASSGTLYGYTF
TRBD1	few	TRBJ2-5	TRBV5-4	TGTGCCAGCAGCTTTCACAGGGGGACCCAACAAGAGACCCAGTACTTC	CASSFHRGTQQETQYF
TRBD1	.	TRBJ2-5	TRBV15	TGTGCCACCAGCAGAGAGCCGGACAGGGGGGAGACCCAGTACTTC	CATSREPDRGETQYF
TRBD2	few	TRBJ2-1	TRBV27	TGTGCCAGGACAATCCCTAGCGGGACTTTCCTAATCAATGAGCAGTTCTTC	CARTIPSGTFLINEQFF
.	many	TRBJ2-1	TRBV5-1	TGCGCCAGCAGCCCCGTGGGGGCGGGCAATGAGCAGTTCTTC	CASSPVGAGNEQFF
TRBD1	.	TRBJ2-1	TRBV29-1	TGCAGCGTCACCCGGGACAGGAAATTCAATGAGCAGTTCTTC	CSVTRDRKFNEQFF
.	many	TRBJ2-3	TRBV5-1	TGCGCCAGCGGCGATGGGACCGGCCGCACAGATACGCAGTATTTT	CASGDGTGRTDTQYF